This T cell receptor beta chain appears in the sequencing data of a study of Graves' ophthalmopathy and Graves' hyperthyroidism. Study-wide points: Cross-validated, the 13-signature model showed 87.88%/81.08% sensitivity/specificity, and 80%/75% in the test set. Clonotypes were expanded in thyroid at above 0.001 frequency, and most also appeared in blood.

CDR1 is SGHTA, CDR2 FQGTGA, per germline. The germline V and J ends were trimmed by 5 bases and 2 bases, with 11 bases remaining between them. The CDR3 spans 14 residues. RNA transcripts yielded amplified TCR beta CDR3 regions. Following a first-round RT-PCR that used HTBI primers, a second-round multiplex PCR was carried out. A single record per CDR3 protein comes from TCRdb applying MiXCR to the multiplex PCR reads. The sample yields about 740,000 distinct CDR3 sequences, 40% seen once. What supplied the PBMCs was over 8.5 ml of fresh peripheral blood. Comment on this clonotype: The antigen is not known.

The sample was peripheral blood. This chain links TRBV7-3 with TRBJ2-3; the D gene could be TRBD1 or TRBD2 (5 bases each). The TCR comes from an adult man with Graves' ophthalmopathy. This CDR3 is CASSPGTITDTQYF. The CDR3 DNA reads as TGTGCCAGCAGCCCCGGGACCATCACAGATACGCAGTATTTT.